Each of the 9 T cell receptor beta chains below was sequenced from the same sample in a study of T cell responses to AZD1222 COVID-19 vaccine. The data were produced by immunoSEQ multiplex PCR, yet TCRdb's version contains in-frame clones alone and is incomplete. The table lists about 140,000 clones, 80% to 90% of them singletons. This specimen was peripheral blood, taken on day 0 of AZD1222 vaccination. The origin of the receptors is an adult in good health.

This clone appeared a few times. The chain carries TRBV2 and TRBJ1-2, with TRBD1 as a possible D gene (5 bases). CDR3 size: 12 residues. CDR1 SNHLY and CDR2 FYNNEI come from the germline V gene. V shed 4 bases and J shed 5 bases, with 8 bases lying between them. The CDR3 sequence is CASSGQSYGYTF. The CDR3 DNA reads TGTGCCAGCAGTGGACAGTCATATGGCTACACCTTC.

The chain has TRBV7-2 and TRBJ1-3; perhaps TRBD1 as D (5 bases). CDR3 length: 12 amino acids. V was cut by 1 base and J by 10 bases, with 8 bases left in between. Germline V gene sequence: CDR1 SGHTA, CDR2 FQGNSA. The CDR3: CASSLVQGTIYF. The CDR3 nucleotides are TGTGCCAGCAGCTTAGTCCAGGGAACCATATATTTT.

The gene calls are TRBV10-2 and TRBJ1-1; D gene unclear. Germline loops: CDR1 WSHSY, CDR2 SAAADI. V lost 7 bases to trimming and J lost 5 bases, with 20 bases between them. There are 15 residues in the CDR3. The CDR3 region is CASTPRAGYGTEAFF. Written as DNA, the CDR3 is TGCGCCAGCACCCCGAGGGCCGGGTACGGAACTGAAGCTTTCTTT.

The sample holds a few counts of this clone. V usage is TRBV11-2 and J usage is TRBJ1-1; the D is unclear. Trimming pared 1 base from V and 0 bases from J, leaving 6 bases between. From germline, CDR1 is SGHAT and CDR2 FQNNGV. The CDR3 consists of 14 residues. The CDR3: CASSLVTMNTEAFF. The CDR3 DNA sequence: TGTGCCAGCAGCTTAGTGACGATGAACACTGAAGCTTTCTTT.

This clone was recorded once. The chain uses TRBV19 and TRBJ1-1, with a weak D call TRBD1 (6 bases). Germline V gives CDR1 LNHDA, CDR2 SQIVND (reference sequence). This CDR3 contains 15 residues. Trimming left V 3 bases short and J 6 bases short, with 17 bases between. The CDR3 region is CASSIRARGGAEAFF. The CDR3 DNA sequence: TGTGCCAGTAGTATTCGTGCCAGGGGCGGGGCTGAAGCTTTCTTT.

This sequence joins TRBV18 and TRBJ1-1; no reliable D call. Trimming removed 2 bases at V and 1 base at J, with 11 bases between. Germline assignment: CDR1 KGHSH and CDR2 LQKENI. This CDR3 is built from 15 residues. In nucleotides, the CDR3 is TGTGCCAGCTCACCAAGAGGTGACACGAACACTGAAGCTTTCTTT. This gives the protein CASSPRGDTNTEAFF.

This clone has more than one count but fewer than ten. The genes are TRBV5-6 and TRBJ1-2; D is ambiguous. CDR3 size: 12 residues. V lost 6 bases to trimming and J lost 8 bases, with 14 bases between them. Germline CDR1 reads SGHDT; CDR2 reads YYEEEE. The CDR3 coding sequence is TGTGCCAGCACCCTCTCCCGGGGAGGCTACACCTTC. Its protein is CASTLSRGGYTF.

This clone was recorded only once. This rearrangement joins TRBV7-2 to TRBJ1-2; no clear D. Trimming took off 5 bases at V and 7 bases at J, with 11 bases between the two ends. Germline CDR1 is SGHTA and CDR2 is FQGNSA. CDR3 length: 12 amino acids. This chain's CDR3 is CASSPLGLGYTF. The DNA of the CDR3 is TGTGCCAGCAGCCCCCTCGGACTTGGCTACACCTTC.

J is TRBJ2-7 and V is TRBV19; D possibly corresponds to TRBD1 (6 bases). Trimming took off 3 bases at V and 5 bases at J, with 14 bases between the two ends. The CDR3 runs to 14 residues. From germline, CDR1 is LNHDA and CDR2 SQIVND (reference sequence). The CDR3 nucleotides read TGTGCCAGTAGTATCGGGCAGGGGAACCACGAGCAGTACTTC. Protein sequence: CASSIGQGNHEQYF.